Listed below are T cell receptor beta chains from one sample, sequenced in a study of T cell responses to AZD1222 COVID-19 vaccine. The assay was immunoSEQ multiplex PCR, and TCRdb's table has in-frame clones only and misses some. Among around 140,000 clones listed, around 93% were seen once. The input for sequencing was peripheral blood, taken 28 days after the second AZD1222 dose. These TCRs come from an adult who received the AZD1222 COVID-19 vaccine. Both conserved end residues are part of each CDR3. The D gene is left open where the match is weak. Clone size is shown for a subset of rows, as once, few, many or a class of expanded clone.

cdr3_aa cdr3_nt d_call j_call clone_size v_call
CATGQGSYEQYF TGTGCCACGGGACAGGGATCCTACGAGCAGTACTTC TRBD1 TRBJ2-7 - TRBV27
CASSLSAGETQYF TGTGCCAGCAGCCTATCGGCAGGGGAGACCCAGTACTTC - TRBJ2-5 - TRBV3-1/TRBV3-2
CASSPIMLGGVGETQYF TGTGCCAGCAGCCCCATAATGTTGGGGGGAGTGGGAGAGACCCAGTACTTC - TRBJ2-5 - TRBV3-1/TRBV3-2
CASSIPARAATNEKLFF TGTGCCAGTAGTATACCGGCCAGGGCCGCAACTAATGAAAAACTGTTTTTT - TRBJ1-4 - TRBV19
CASSLVMGTEAFF TGTGCCAGCAGCTTGGTCATGGGCACTGAAGCTTTCTTT - TRBJ1-1 - TRBV5-4
CASSLIGGGSGRPSYEQYF TGTGCCAGCAGCTTAATAGGGGGGGGTAGCGGGAGGCCCTCCTACGAGCAGTACTTC TRBD2 TRBJ2-7 once TRBV7-2
CASSPQAEAFF TGTGCCAGCAGTCCCCAGGCTGAAGCTTTCTTT - TRBJ1-1 - TRBV12-3/TRBV12-4
CASSHEGTRDSYEQYF TGCGCCAGCAGCCACGAGGGGACTAGAGACTCCTACGAGCAGTACTTC TRBD2 TRBJ2-7 - TRBV4-3
CAIRRTPTDTEAFF TGTGCCATCAGGCGGACTCCTACAGACACTGAAGCTTTCTTT - TRBJ1-1 - TRBV10-3
CASSSLAAYEQYF TGTGCCAGCAGCTCATTAGCTGCTTACGAGCAGTACTTC - TRBJ2-7 - TRBV11-3
CASSRSRASDTQYF TGTGCCAGCAGCCGATCTCGTGCTTCAGATACGCAGTATTTT - TRBJ2-3 - TRBV11-3
CASRARARETQYF TGTGCCAGCAGGGCCCGGGCACGAGAGACCCAGTACTTC - TRBJ2-5 few TRBV6-6
CASSPRTSNTGELFF TGTGCCAGCTCACCGAGGACATCCAACACCGGGGAGCTGTTTTTT - TRBJ2-2 - TRBV18
CASSLASGIPGELFF TGTGCCAGCAGCTTGGCTTCGGGGATTCCCGGGGAGCTGTTTTTT - TRBJ2-2 - TRBV5-6
CASSHGGLAEAFF TGTGCCAGCAGCCATGGGGGACTAGCTGAAGCTTTCTTT - TRBJ1-1 - TRBV14
CASSLQPSGGYTF TGTGCCAGCAGCTTACAGCCCTCGGGGGGCTACACCTTC - TRBJ1-2 - TRBV7-3
CAWSVGLGKLNEQFF TGTGCCTGGAGTGTAGGTCTTGGGAAACTCAATGAGCAGTTCTTC - TRBJ2-1 - TRBV30
CASIFRGTNNSPLHF TGTGCCAGCATCTTTAGAGGGACAAACAATTCACCCCTCCACTTT - TRBJ1-6 - TRBV6-5
CASSHRGGSTDTQYF TGTGCCAGTAGCCACCGGGGGGGTAGCACAGATACGCAGTATTTT TRBD2 TRBJ2-3 few TRBV19
CASSIPGVGHHEWQYF TGTGCCAGTAGTATACCAGGGGTCGGGCACCATGAATGGCAGTATTTT - TRBJ2-3 once TRBV19
CASRAVAGAGEQYF TGTGCCAGCAGAGCGGTGGCGGGGGCTGGCGAGCAGTACTTC - TRBJ2-7 - TRBV6-8
CASSSRPGRANTGELFF TGTGCCAGCAGCTCCAGACCGGGGCGCGCGAACACCGGGGAGCTGTTTTTT - TRBJ2-2 - TRBV7-8
CASSLFSRELFF TGTGCCAGCAGTTTATTTAGCCGGGAGCTGTTTTTT - TRBJ2-2 - TRBV28
CASSLETGGIGGYTF TGCGCCAGCAGCTTGGAAACAGGGGGCATTGGAGGCTACACCTTC TRBD1 TRBJ1-2 few TRBV5-1
CASSVGQGGTEAFF TGCGCCAGCAGCGTGGGACAGGGTGGCACTGAAGCTTTCTTT TRBD1 TRBJ1-1 - TRBV5-1
CASSYGRMGYNEQFF TGTGCCAGCAGTTACGGACGCATGGGATACAATGAGCAGTTCTTC - TRBJ2-1 - TRBV27
CASSWDRRTEAFF TGTGCCAGTAGTTGGGACCGAAGGACTGAAGCTTTCTTT - TRBJ1-1 - TRBV19
CASSLRREAFF TGTGCCAGCAGCTTAAGGAGGGAAGCTTTCTTT - TRBJ1-1 - TRBV7-2
CASSKGLRGSVMNSPLHF TGTGCCAGCAGCAAAGGCCTGAGGGGGTCCGTGATGAATTCACCCCTCCACTTT - TRBJ1-6 once TRBV7-8
CASSKSGTGFISYEQYF TGTGCCAGCAGTAAATCCGGGACAGGGTTTATTTCCTACGAGCAGTACTTC TRBD1 TRBJ2-7 once TRBV27
CASSQEGQGNYGYTF TGCGCCAGCAGCCAAGAGGGACAGGGTAACTATGGCTACACCTTC TRBD1 TRBJ1-2 - TRBV4-1
CASSAGTSTGELFF TGTGCCAGCAGTGCCGGGACTAGCACCGGGGAGCTGTTTTTT TRBD2 TRBJ2-2 many TRBV6-4
CAIKERLTFF TGTGCCATCAAGGAGCGGCTGACGTTCTTC - TRBJ2-1 - TRBV10-3
CASSFSLRYGYTF TGTGCCAGCAGTTTTTCCTTACGGTATGGCTACACCTTC - TRBJ1-2 - TRBV12-3/TRBV12-4
CASSTPGGAQETQYF TGCGCCAGCAGCACCCCGGGGGGAGCCCAAGAGACCCAGTACTTC TRBD2 TRBJ2-5 - TRBV5-1
CSTSGTGGRYEQYF TGCAGCACCTCCGGGACAGGGGGCAGGTACGAGCAGTACTTC TRBD1 TRBJ2-7 - TRBV29-1
CASSSRQGPVGEQYF TGTGCCAGCAGCTCGCGACAGGGGCCAGTAGGGGAGCAGTACTTC TRBD1 TRBJ2-7 - TRBV11-3
CASSREFSYEQYF TGTGCCAGCAGCCGGGAATTCTCCTACGAGCAGTACTTC - TRBJ2-7 - TRBV6-5
CSARDLVGAFF TGCAGTGCTAGAGATCTTGTAGGGGCTTTCTTT - TRBJ1-1 - TRBV20-1
CASTYHGREASSYNEQFF TGTGCCAGCACCTACCATGGGCGGGAGGCCTCCTCCTACAATGAGCAGTTCTTC TRBD2 TRBJ2-1 few TRBV14
CASSIKPRGGGYGYTF TGTGCCAGTAGTATTAAACCCAGGGGAGGAGGCTATGGCTACACCTTC - TRBJ1-2 - TRBV19
CASSQDGSWGGGYTF TGCGCCAGCAGCCAAGATGGCTCCTGGGGTGGTGGCTACACCTTC - TRBJ1-2 - TRBV4-3